This T cell receptor beta chain was captured in a study of blood T cell repertoires in COVID-19. CDR3 length: 13 residues. The V end lost 6 bases, the J end lost 2 bases, and 10 bases lay between the germline ends. Symptom resolution, clearance, or two negative PCRs marked donors in Cohort 3 as recovered. Per the study methods: Amplification from reference gene primers served as the basis for estimated nucleated cell counts. Data came from immunoSEQ multiplex PCR; TCRdb stores just in-frame clones and leaves some out. V, J and clone size reflect that table, while D and trimming were determined from the DNA. Among a few hundred thousand clones listed, roughly 87% were seen once.

The chain recombines TRBV12-3 or TRBV12-4 with TRBJ1-2, with D possibly being TRBD1 (6 bases). The sequenced sample consisted of PBMCs or T cells enriched from blood (not recorded which). This TCR was recovered from a woman in her 30s who had recovered from COVID-19. This CDR3 is CASSRQENYGYTF. The CDR3 DNA is TGTGCCAGCAGCCGACAGGAAAACTATGGCTACACCTTC.